This TCR beta chain was sequenced during a study of OX40 agonist ivuxolimab in advanced cancers. This clone appeared once. Its target is unknown. Germline-derived CDR1 and CDR2 are KGHSH and LQKENI. The junction had 11 bases not matched to a gene; V was cut back by 2 bases and J by 4 bases. The CDR3 runs 18 residues. Generated by immunoSEQ multiplex PCR, the TCRdb table keeps only in-frame clones and is missing some. This table holds 35,000 to 45,000 clones, 80% to 90% found once. Patients were ineligible given autoimmune disease history or systemic immunosuppression. The study's findings and limits: In general, CD8+ T cells held more expanded clones than CD4+ did, on average.

The clonotype was recovered from an adult with an advanced solid tumor such as melanoma, head and neck, liver or kidney cancer. The specimen was CD4+ or CD8+ T cells sorted from blood, collected in a trial of the OX40 agonist ivuxolimab. The V and J genes are TRBV18 and TRBJ2-2; 9 bases line up with TRBD2. The CDR3 DNA follows: TGTGCCAGCTCACCAGCTCAAAGCGGGAGGTCTGGCACCGGGGAGCTGTTTTTT. Protein product: CASSPAQSGRSGTGELFF. The complete variable domain, with remaining parts taken from reference TRBV18 and TRBJ2-2, reads NAGVMQNPRHLVRRRGQEARLRCSPMKGHSHVYWYRQLPEEGLKFMVYLQKENIIDESGMPKERFSAEFPKEGPSILRIQQVVRGDSAAYFCASSPAQSGRSGTGELFFGEGSRLTVL.